The 20 T cell receptor beta chains listed next were all sequenced from one sample in a study of molecular identifiers for immune sequencing clone quantification. Using its own MiXCR run on the PCR reads, TCRdb lists one record per CDR3 protein. The table has about 100,000 distinct CDR3 sequences, under 40% seen once. Material for sequencing was naive CD8+ T cells from blood, with Jurkat cell RNA spiked in. The subset is: FACS-sorted CD8+CD4-CCR7+CD45RA+ naive T cells. Receptors were obtained from a human donor in good health. Some libraries in this study had Jurkat cell RNA spiked in.

The V call is TRBV6-2 or TRBV6-3, the J call TRBJ1-1; possibly TRBD1 for D (5 bases). CDR1 and CDR2 from the germline V gene are MNHEY and SVGEGT. CDR3 length: 13 residues. Trimming took 3 bases from V and 7 from J, leaving 12 bases between them. The CDR3 protein is CASSYSRASEAFF. The DNA for the CDR3 is TGTGCCAGCAGTTATAGCAGGGCGAGTGAAGCTTTCTTT.

In DNA, the CDR3 is TGTGCCAGCTGGGGCGTGATGAACACTGAAGCTTTCTTT. Protein: CASWGVMNTEAFF. This chain connects TRBV5-6 to TRBJ1-1; D is possibly TRBD1 (5 bases). Germline lookup yields CDR1 SGHDT and CDR2 YYEEEE. V lost 7 bases and J lost 0, with 10 bases in between. CDR3 length equals 13 residues.

Ten or more counts support this clonotype. This chain joins TRBV28 and TRBJ1-1; D not resolved. This CDR3 has 14 amino acids. V lost 5 bases to trimming and J lost 4 bases, with 14 bases between them. The V gene's germline CDR1 is MDHEN and CDR2 SYDVKM. The CDR3 DNA reads as TGTGCCAGCAGTCCTCCCCAACGGTTCACTGAAGCTTTCTTT. Its protein is CASSPPQRFTEAFF. Combining the CDR3 with reference TRBV28 and TRBJ1-1 gives the whole variable domain DVKVTQSSRYLVKRTGEKVFLECVQDMDHENMFWYRQDPGLGLRLIYFSYDVKMKEKGDIPEGYSVSREKKERFSLILESASTNQTSMYLCASSPPQRFTEAFFGQGTRLTVV.

This chain uses TRBV7-9 with TRBJ2-7; weak D call: TRBD2 (5 bases). Germline lookup yields CDR1 SEHNR and CDR2 FQNEAQ (reference sequence). The CDR3 contains 15 residues. The V and J ends lost 1 base and 5 bases respectively, with 15 bases between them. DNA for the CDR3: TGTGCCAGCAGCTTAGTAGGCGGTGCGGGTAACGAGCAGTACTTC. It encodes CASSLVGGAGNEQYF.

This clonotype was counted only a few times. The chain carries TRBV4-3 and TRBJ2-1; TRBD2 might be the D (5 bases). The germline V and J ends were trimmed by 1 base and 5 bases, with 6 bases remaining between them. The germline gives CDR1 LGHNA, CDR2 YSLEER. There are 13 residues in the CDR3. In DNA form, the CDR3 reads TGCGCCAGCAGCCAAGTACTAGACAATGAGCAGTTCTTC. Protein: CASSQVLDNEQFF.

This clonotype was counted between two and nine times. V is TRBV9 and J is TRBJ1-6, with unresolved D. V lost 2 bases and J lost 10, with 16 bases in between. The CDR3 runs to 15 residues. CDR1 and CDR2 (germline): SGDLS, YYNGEE. DNA of the CDR3: TGTGCCAGCAGCGTGGCTCCCGGCTCACGATCACCCCTCCACTTT. Translation: CASSVAPGSRSPLHF.

The chain joins TRBV9 to TRBJ2-3, with 8 nucleotides matching TRBD1. Germline CDR1 SGDLS, CDR2 YYNGEE. This CDR3 spans 14 amino acids. V shed 4 bases and J 6 bases; nucleotides not matched to a gene: 7. The CDR3 protein is CASSSPGGRDTQYF. CDR3 DNA sequence: TGTGCCAGCAGCTCCCCAGGGGGCAGGGATACGCAGTATTTT.

This clonotype was counted between two and nine times. The chain links TRBV2 to TRBJ1-2; no clear D gene. Trimming took 7 bases from V and 4 from J, leaving 16 bases between them. The CDR3 consists of 14 residues. Germline V gene data show CDR1 as SNHLY and CDR2 as FYNNEI. DNA of the CDR3: TGTGCCAGCACTTTCGACACGACCGGCTATGGCTACACCTTC. Protein: CASTFDTTGYGYTF.

This rearrangement joins TRBV7-8 to TRBJ2-4; perhaps TRBD2 as D (6 bases). Germline V gene data show CDR1 as SGHVS and CDR2 as FQNEAQ. This CDR3 contains 13 residues. Trimming took 4 bases from V and 7 from J, leaving 11 bases between them. CDR3 amino acids: CASSSRLGNIQYF. The CDR3 nucleotides are TGTGCCAGCAGCTCTAGACTAGGGAACATTCAGTACTTC.

Comments on this clonotype: Mismatch with germline at one junction end may stem from a read error. The chain combines TRBV25-1 with TRBJ2-7; the D gene is possibly TRBD1 (6 bases). This CDR3 spans 14 amino acids. CDR1 and CDR2 (germline): MGHDK, SYGVNS. The CDR3: CASGDGAGAYEQYF. CDR3 bases: TGTGCCAGCGGTGATGGGGCAGGGGCTTACGAGCAGTACTTC.

This chain uses TRBV5-1 with TRBJ2-7; 11 bases are shared with TRBD2. Germline V gene sequence: CDR1 SGHRS, CDR2 YFSETQ. There are 15 residues in the CDR3. With V trimmed by 4 bases and J by 2 bases, 5 bases remained unmatched. The DNA for the CDR3 is TGCGCCAGCAGCCAAGCTAGCGGGAGGACCTACGAGCAGTACTTC. Its translation is CASSQASGRTYEQYF.

The sample holds a few counts of this clonotype. V is TRBV7-9 and J is TRBJ2-2, with D perhaps TRBD2 (5 bases). V lost 6 bases, J lost 5 bases, and 16 bases lay in between. This CDR3 comprises 15 residues. From germline, CDR1 is SEHNR and CDR2 FQNEAQ (reference sequence). CDR3 DNA: TGTGCCAGCAGACCTAGCTTGAGTCTTACCGGGGAGCTGTTTTTT. It yields the protein CASRPSLSLTGELFF.

On this clonotype itself: A read error is possible here, since a much larger clone lies one base away. This chain joins TRBV28 and TRBJ1-1, with D possibly matching TRBD1 (5 bases). V gave up 4 bases and J gave up 5 bases, with 11 bases separating them. There are 13 residues in the CDR3. Germline CDR1 is MDHEN and CDR2 is SYDVKM. CDR3 sequence (DNA): TGTGCCAGCAGTTGGGGACGGGAGACTGAAGCTTTCTTT. Translation: CASSWGRETEAFF.

The table lists this clonotype with many counts. The rearrangement uses TRBV28 and TRBJ2-1; no clear D gene. CDR3 length equals 15 residues. The germline V and J ends were trimmed by 5 bases and 6 bases, with 17 bases remaining between them. Germline V lookup: CDR1 MDHEN, CDR2 SYDVKM. The CDR3 protein is CASSPLLGSANEQFF. The CDR3 DNA reads TGTGCCAGCAGTCCCCTCTTAGGTTCCGCCAATGAGCAGTTCTTC.

The rearrangement uses TRBV7-8 and TRBJ2-3, with 12 bases aligning to TRBD2. The CDR3 spans 17 residues. V shed 4 bases, J shed 1 base, and the junction held 6 bases outside the gene matches. Looked up from germline, CDR1 is SGHVS and CDR2 is FQNEAQ. The CDR3 DNA sequence: TGTGCCAGCAGCTCACTTTGGACTAGCGGGGGCACAGATACGCAGTATTTT. This translates into CASSSLWTSGGTDTQYF.

Comment on this clonotype: A single base separates this from a much larger clone, so it may be a read error. The chain is built from TRBV9 and TRBJ2-1; no definite D call. This CDR3 has 13 amino acids. Trimming removed 0 bases at V and 9 bases at J, with 10 bases between. Germline CDR1 SGDLS, CDR2 YYNGEE. The CDR3 nucleotides are TGTGCCAGCAGCGTAGTTTTTAGCAGTGAGCAGTTCTTC. Its protein is CASSVVFSSEQFF.

This clonotype has ten or more counts. The gene calls are TRBV3-1 and TRBJ1-1, with D possibly TRBD1 on 6 matching bases. CDR1 LGHDT and CDR2 YNNKEL come from the germline V gene (reference sequence). The CDR3 runs to 14 residues. Deletions cut 1 base from V and 3 bases from J, with 9 bases between. In nucleotides, the CDR3 is TGTGCCAGCAGCCAAGGACAGGAGGACACTGAAGCTTTCTTT. Protein product: CASSQGQEDTEAFF.

J is TRBJ2-1 and V is TRBV13; 8 bases fit TRBD2. CDR3 size: 15 residues. CDR1 is PRHDT and CDR2 is FYEKMQ in the germline V gene (reference sequence). The V and J ends lost 2 bases and 4 bases, in that order; junction bases with no gene match: 4. CDR3: CASSLKAGGYNEQFF. CDR3 nucleotides: TGTGCCAGCAGCTTAAAGGCGGGGGGATACAATGAGCAGTTCTTC. Filled out from reference TRBV13 and TRBJ2-1, the complete variable domain reads AAGVIQSPRHLIKEKRETATLKCYPIPRHDTVYWYQQGPGQDPQFLISFYEKMQSDKGSIPDRFSAQQFSDYHSELNMSSLELGDSALYFCASSLKAGGYNEQFFGPGTRLTVL.

A note on this clonotype: Without the conserved terminal phenylalanine or tryptophan, this CDR3 likely stems from a read error. The chain combines TRBV2 with TRBJ1-2, with D tentatively TRBD1 (6 bases). Germline V gene data show CDR1 as SNHLY and CDR2 as FYNNEI. The CDR3 contains 14 residues. This CDR3 reads CARSEDSPNYGYTL. The CDR3 DNA reads as TGTGCCAGGAGTGAGGACAGCCCTAACTATGGCTACACCTTA.

This clonotype was recorded many times. This chain uses TRBV4-3 with TRBJ2-3, with D tentatively TRBD2 (5 bases). V was cut by 0 bases and J by 4 bases, with 11 bases left in between. Per germline, CDR1 LGHNA and CDR2 YSLEER. This CDR3 region has 15 residues. DNA for the CDR3: TGCGCCAGCAGCCAAGACGGGGAGAACTCAGATACGCAGTATTTT. This sequence encodes CASSQDGENSDTQYF.